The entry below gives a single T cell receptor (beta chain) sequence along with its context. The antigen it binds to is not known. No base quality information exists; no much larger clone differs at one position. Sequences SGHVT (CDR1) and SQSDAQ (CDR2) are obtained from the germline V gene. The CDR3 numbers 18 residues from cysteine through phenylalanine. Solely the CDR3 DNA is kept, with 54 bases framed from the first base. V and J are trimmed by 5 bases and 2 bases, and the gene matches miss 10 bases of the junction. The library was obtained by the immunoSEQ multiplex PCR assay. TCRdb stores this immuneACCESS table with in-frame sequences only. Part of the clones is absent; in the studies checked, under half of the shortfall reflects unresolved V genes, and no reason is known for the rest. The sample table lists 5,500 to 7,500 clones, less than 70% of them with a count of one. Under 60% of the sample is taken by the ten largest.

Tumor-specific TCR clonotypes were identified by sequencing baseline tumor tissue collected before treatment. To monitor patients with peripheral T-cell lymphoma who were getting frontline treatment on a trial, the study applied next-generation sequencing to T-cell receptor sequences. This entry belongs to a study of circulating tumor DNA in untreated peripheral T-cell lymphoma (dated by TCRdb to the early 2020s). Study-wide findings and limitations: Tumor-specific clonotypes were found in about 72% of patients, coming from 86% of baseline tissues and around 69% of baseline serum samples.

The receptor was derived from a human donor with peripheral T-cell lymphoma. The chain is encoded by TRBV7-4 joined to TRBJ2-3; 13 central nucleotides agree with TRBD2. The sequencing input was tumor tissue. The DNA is TGTGCCAGCAGCCCAATGTCCGGGACTAGCGGGGACACAGATACGCAGTATTTT. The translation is CASSPMSGTSGDTDTQYF.